These 2 T cell receptor beta chains originate from one sample sequenced in a study of T cell clusters in autoimmune cytopenias. TRB amplification used 250 ng of peripheral blood genomic DNA. TRB was amplified by touch-down multiplex PCR, primer pools A and B combined. TCRdb re-called the multiplex PCR reads, yielding one record per CDR3 amino acid sequence without DNA. Its clone listing holds 4,500 or so distinct CDR3 sequences. Sequencing was carried out using peripheral blood. All receptors come from a human donor with an autoimmune cytopenia or autoimmune hepatitis (not recorded which).

The V call is TRBV5-1, the J call TRBJ2-7; no DNA is available, so the TRBD2 call from TCRdb remains unchecked. CDR1 is SGHRS and CDR2 is YFSETQ in the germline V gene. CDR3 size: 13 residues. CDR3 amino acids: CASSPAWSYEQYF.

This clonotype is called medium-sized based on its frequency. This chain connects TRBV6-5 to TRBJ1-1. The V gene's germline CDR1 is MNHEY and CDR2 SVGAGI. The CDR3 length is 14 residues. The CDR3 sequence is CASSRQERNTEAFF.